The T cell receptor beta chain under discussion was sequenced for a study of cytomegalovirus exposure and HLA in healthy donors. Whole-study context: An earlier analysis found roughly 110 million unique TCR beta sequences from about 190 million T cells. Study-wide results and caveats: There were some public TCRs occurring in many donors, but most TCR sequences were rare. Versus the roughly 670-donor mean, an Asian-associated ancestry cluster reportedly showed fewer N-insertions in a later analysis.

The donors were healthy bone marrow donors. In the case of this clone: What it recognizes is unknown.

J lost 4 bases, V lost 3 bases, and 3 bases had no gene match. The CDR3 totals 15 residues. CDR1 is SNHLY, CDR2 FYNNEI, per germline. The PCR had 60 Vbeta and 13 Jbeta primers. TCRdb's table, derived via immunoSEQ multiplex PCR, lists solely in-frame clones and lacks some. The data contain approximately 110,000 clones, 60% to 85% of them singletons. Sequencing was performed on PBMCs. The clonotype originates from a female donor in good health and CMV-seropositive. The chain carries TRBV2 and TRBJ2-1; 10 bases match TRBD2. The CDR3 reads CASSESSGSYNEQFF. CDR3 nucleotides: TGTGCCAGCAGTGAGTCTAGCGGGAGTTACAATGAGCAGTTCTTC.